This T cell receptor (beta chain) appears in the sequencing data of a study of blood T cell repertoires in COVID-19. Study-level information: Samples taken during acute and convalescent COVID-19 were collected in the United States, Italy and Spain. Sources were T cells, B-cell-depleted T cells, or PBMCs; the material itself was cDNA or gDNA.

The authors' processing: Estimation of nucleated cell counts was performed using reference gene primer amplification. Here immunoSEQ multiplex PCR was the method, and the copy in TCRdb shows in-frame clones only, minus some. That table supplies the V and J calls and clone size; D and trimming were determined from the DNA. This sample yields roughly 230,000 clones, of which approximately 82% are seen a single time; roughly 8.6% belongs to the top ten. V dropped 6 bases and J dropped 0 bases, with 11 bases sitting between them. The CDR3 is made up of 15 amino acids. Germline V lookup: CDR1 LNHDA, CDR2 SQIVND (reference sequence).

The V and J genes are TRBV19 and TRBJ2-2; perhaps TRBD1 as D (6 bases). The sequenced sample was peripheral blood. This receptor was identified in a middle-aged man with active or convalescent COVID-19. Here the CDR3 DNA reads TGTGCCAGTAGCCCGGGACACCCGAACACCGGGGAGCTGTTTTTT. Translating it yields CASSPGHPNTGELFF.